This T cell receptor (beta chain) appears in the sequencing data of a study of cytomegalovirus exposure and HLA in healthy donors. Regarding this clone: Its antigen is still unknown.

This CDR3 comprises 14 residues. Per germline, CDR1 MNHNS and CDR2 SASEGT. Between the trimmed V and J ends, which lost 6 bases and 1 base, there was a span of 10 bases. PCR primers comprised 60 Vbeta and 13 Jbeta primers. In the original processing: About 80 million unique TCR beta chains, about 11 million of them shared, were counted by a later analysis. Here immunoSEQ multiplex PCR was the method, and the copy in TCRdb shows in-frame clones only, minus some. V and J calls and clone size are those listed in that table; D and trimming were worked out from the DNA. The table has some 150,000 clones, roughly 80% seen once. Findings of the study overall: Reportedly, diagnosis of cytomegalovirus status by the classifier showed high specificity and sensitivity.

This sequence was found in a man younger than 40 in good health and CMV-seropositive. Sequenced material: PBMCs. V gene TRBV6-1 combines with J gene TRBJ2-4; TRBD2 might be the D (6 bases). This chain's CDR3 is CASRWGVAKNIQYF. CDR3 DNA sequence: TGTGCCAGCAGGTGGGGGGTGGCCAAAAACATTCAGTACTTC.